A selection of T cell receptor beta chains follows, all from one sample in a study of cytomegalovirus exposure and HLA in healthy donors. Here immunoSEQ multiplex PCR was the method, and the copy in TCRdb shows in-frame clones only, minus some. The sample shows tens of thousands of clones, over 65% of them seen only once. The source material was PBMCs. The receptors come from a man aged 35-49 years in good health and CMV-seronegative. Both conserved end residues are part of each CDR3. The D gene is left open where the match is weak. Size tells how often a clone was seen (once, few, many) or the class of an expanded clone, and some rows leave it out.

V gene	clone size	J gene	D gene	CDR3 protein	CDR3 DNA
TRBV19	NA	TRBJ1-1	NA	CASRAGRSEAFF	TGTGCCAGTAGAGCGGGACGGAGTGAAGCTTTCTTT
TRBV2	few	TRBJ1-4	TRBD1	CASRPQAGQGREKLFF	TGTGCCAGCAGACCCCAAGCGGGACAGGGACGTGAAAAACTGTTTTTT
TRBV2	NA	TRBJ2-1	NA	CASSEQALSSYNEQFF	TGTGCCAGCAGTGAACAAGCGCTGAGCTCCTACAATGAGCAGTTCTTC
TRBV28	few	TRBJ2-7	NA	CASSATQDYEQYF	TGTGCCAGCAGCGCTACACAGGACTACGAGCAGTACTTC
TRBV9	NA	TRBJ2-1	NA	CASSALVNNEQFF	TGTGCCAGCAGCGCACTAGTAAACAATGAGCAGTTCTTC
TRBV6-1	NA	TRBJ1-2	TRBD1	CASSGGQGYGYTF	TGTGCCAGCAGTGGCGGACAGGGCTATGGCTACACCTTC
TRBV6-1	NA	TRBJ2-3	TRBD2	CASSPGTSGTDTQYF	TGTGCCAGCAGTCCCGGGACTAGCGGAACAGATACGCAGTATTTT
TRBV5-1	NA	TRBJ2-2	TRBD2	CASSALAGANTGELFF	TGCGCCAGCAGCGCCTTGGCGGGGGCGAACACCGGGGAGCTGTTTTTT
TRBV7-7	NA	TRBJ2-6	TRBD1	CASSLGQGGFGANVLTF	TGTGCTAGCAGCCTGGGACAGGGGGGCTTTGGGGCCAACGTCCTGACTTTC
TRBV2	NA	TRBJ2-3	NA	CASSIQRLADTQYF	TGTGCCAGCAGCATCCAGCGACTGGCAGATACGCAGTATTTT
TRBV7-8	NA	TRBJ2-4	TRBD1	CASSLAPRQGWKYF	TGTGCCAGCAGCTTAGCCCCCAGACAGGGATGGAAGTACTTC
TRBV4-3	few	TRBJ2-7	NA	CASSQDAGGSYEQYF	TGCGCCAGCAGCCAAGATGCGGGTGGCTCCTACGAGCAGTACTTC
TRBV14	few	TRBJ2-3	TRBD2	CASSQGPGRATDTQYF	TGTGCCAGCAGCCAAGGTCCCGGGAGGGCCACAGATACGCAGTATTTT
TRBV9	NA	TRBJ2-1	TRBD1	CASSWGQETYNEQFF	TGTGCCAGCAGCTGGGGACAGGAAACCTACAATGAGCAGTTCTTC
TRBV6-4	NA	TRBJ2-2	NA	CASSDSYTGELFF	TGTGCCAGCAGTGACTCTTATACCGGGGAGCTGTTTTTT
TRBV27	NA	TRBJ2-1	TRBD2	CASTSGSLVREQFF	TGTGCCAGCACTAGCGGGAGTCTCGTGAGGGAGCAGTTCTTC
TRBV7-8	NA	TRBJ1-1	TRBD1	CASSPGQGARAFF	TGTGCCAGCAGCCCCGGACAGGGGGCCAGGGCTTTCTTT
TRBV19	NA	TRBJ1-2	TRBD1	CASSGGGTANYGYTF	TGTGCCAGTAGTGGAGGCGGGACAGCTAACTATGGCTACACCTTC
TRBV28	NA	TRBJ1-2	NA	CASSLRGSRYGYTF	TGTGCCAGCAGTTTAAGGGGGTCTAGGTATGGCTACACCTTC
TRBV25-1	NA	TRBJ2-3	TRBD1	CASSDSAGTGSPHTQYF	TGTGCCAGCAGTGATTCCGCCGGGACAGGGTCACCGCATACGCAGTATTTT
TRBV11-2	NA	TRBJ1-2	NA	CASSPSLSSGYTF	TGTGCCAGCAGCCCCTCGCTGAGCTCAGGCTACACCTTC
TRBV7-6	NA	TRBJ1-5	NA	CASSLDELSNQPQHF	TGTGCCAGCAGCTTAGATGAGCTCAGCAATCAGCCCCAGCATTTT
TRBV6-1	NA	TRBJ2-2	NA	CASSPTVSTGELFF	TGTGCCAGCAGCCCGACAGTAAGCACCGGGGAGCTGTTTTTT
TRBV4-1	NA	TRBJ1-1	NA	CASSQELGRAANTEAFF	TGCGCCAGCAGCCAAGAACTGGGCAGGGCGGCGAACACTGAAGCTTTCTTT
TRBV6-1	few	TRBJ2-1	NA	CASQSAGAHEQFF	TGTGCCAGCCAATCGGCAGGGGCGCATGAGCAGTTCTTC
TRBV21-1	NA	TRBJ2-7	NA	CASLPGGENEQYF	TGTGCCAGCCTCCCTGGGGGCGAGAACGAGCAGTACTTC
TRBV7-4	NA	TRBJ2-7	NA	CASSARGLLQGGGYEQYF	TGTGCCAGCAGCGCTAGAGGATTACTTCAGGGAGGGGGGTACGAGCAGTACTTC
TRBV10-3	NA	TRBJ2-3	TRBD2	CAIRPGLAGEDTQYF	TGTGCCATCAGGCCGGGACTAGCGGGAGAGGATACGCAGTATTTT
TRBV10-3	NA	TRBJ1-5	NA	CAISESPSGYGNQPQHF	TGTGCCATCAGTGAGTCTCCGTCGGGGTATGGCAATCAGCCCCAGCATTTT
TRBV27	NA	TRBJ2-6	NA	CASSLFPAGGLSGANVLTF	TGTGCCAGCAGTTTATTCCCCGCAGGTGGACTCTCTGGGGCCAACGTCCTGACTTTC
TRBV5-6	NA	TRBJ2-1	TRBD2	CASSSPSGTYNEQFF	TGTGCCAGCAGCTCCCCTAGCGGGACCTACAATGAGCAGTTCTTC
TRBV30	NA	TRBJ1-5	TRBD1	CAWSVGTGWGPNQPQHF	TGTGCCTGGAGCGTTGGGACAGGTTGGGGCCCCAATCAGCCCCAGCATTTT
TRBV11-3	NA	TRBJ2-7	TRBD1	CASSDGPRTGAYEQYF	TGTGCCAGCAGCGACGGCCCTAGGACAGGGGCCTACGAGCAGTACTTC
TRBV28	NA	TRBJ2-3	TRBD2	CASSLLAGAGTDTQYF	TGTGCCAGCAGTCTACTAGCGGGAGCTGGTACAGATACGCAGTATTTT
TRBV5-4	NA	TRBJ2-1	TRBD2	CASSLPRNLGLAGNEQFF	TGTGCCAGCAGCCTCCCGCGTAATCTCGGACTAGCGGGAAATGAGCAGTTCTTC
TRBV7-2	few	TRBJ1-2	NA	CASRGGRGYTF	TGTGCCAGCAGGGGGGGTCGCGGCTACACCTTC
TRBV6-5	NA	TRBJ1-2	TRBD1	CASRGQVYGYTF	TGTGCCAGCAGGGGACAGGTCTATGGCTACACCTTC
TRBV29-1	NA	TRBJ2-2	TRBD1	CSGGQGRTGELFF	TGCAGCGGTGGACAGGGGAGAACCGGGGAGCTGTTTTTT
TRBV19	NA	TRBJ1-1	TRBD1	CASINRQGAFF	TGTGCCAGTATCAACAGACAGGGAGCTTTCTTT
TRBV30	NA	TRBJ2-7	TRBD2	CAWSVGREYEQYF	TGTGCCTGGAGTGTTGGGCGGGAGTACGAGCAGTACTTC
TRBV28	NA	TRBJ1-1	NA	CAALNSVGGTEAFF	TGTGCCGCCCTGAATTCGGTTGGGGGGACTGAAGCTTTCTTT
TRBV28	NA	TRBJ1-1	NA	CASSPKGGRYTEAFF	TGTGCCAGCAGTCCGAAGGGGGGGAGGTACACTGAAGCTTTCTTT
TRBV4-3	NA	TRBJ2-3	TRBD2	CASSQGSGSSTDTQYF	TGCGCCAGCAGCCAGGGTAGCGGGAGCTCCACAGATACGCAGTATTTT
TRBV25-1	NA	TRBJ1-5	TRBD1	CASSEMTGGQPQHF	TGTGCCAGCAGTGAAATGACAGGGGGTCAGCCCCAGCATTTT
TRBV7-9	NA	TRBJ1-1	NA	CASTPQGPNTEAFF	TGTGCCAGCACCCCTCAGGGGCCGAACACTGAAGCTTTCTTT
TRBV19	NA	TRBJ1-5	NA	CASSIDATTGTSGQPQHF	TGTGCCAGTAGTATCGACGCCACTACAGGGACATCTGGTCAGCCCCAGCATTTT